This TCR beta chain originates from a study of blood T cell repertoires in COVID-19. Study as a whole: Acute-phase and convalescent COVID-19 samples originated in the United States, Italy and Spain. The cDNA or gDNA used as material had been derived from T cells, B-cell-depleted T cells, or PBMCs.

In the source study's methods: Amplification from reference gene primers served as the basis for estimated nucleated cell counts. The assay was immunoSEQ multiplex PCR, and TCRdb's table has in-frame clones only and misses some. Clonal size and the V and J genes are those of that table, whereas D and trimming came from the DNA. The sample lists 80,000 to 90,000 clones, approximately 86% occurring once. The CDR3 extends over 14 amino acids. Deletions cut 9 bases from V and 4 bases from J, with 18 bases between. Germline CDR1 LGHNT, CDR2 FRNRAP. The sequencing sample was made of peripheral blood. This rearrangement joins TRBV12-5 to TRBJ1-1; D gene ambiguous. The sequence was obtained from a man older than 75 with active or convalescent COVID-19. The CDR3, as DNA: TGTGCTAGCTCGGCGGGCGGAGGCGGCACTGAAGCTTTCTTT. Translation: CASSAGGGGTEAFF.